This T cell receptor (beta chain) was captured in a study of cytomegalovirus exposure and HLA in healthy donors. Study findings and constraints: Certain indistinguishable V segments, among them TRBV6-2 and TRBV6-3, were excluded. According to a later analysis, most TCR beta chains associated with CMV appeared HLA-restricted.

As regards this clone: As yet, its antigen is unknown.

The study ran its PCR with 60 Vbeta and 13 Jbeta primers. Assay: immunoSEQ multiplex PCR; the TCRdb copy retains only in-frame clones and omits some. The sample includes 150,000 to 200,000 clones, more than 65% of them seen just once. This CDR3 spans 13 amino acids. Germline V lookup: CDR1 MNHNY, CDR2 SVGAGI (reference sequence). The V end was cut by 5 bases, the J end by 9 bases, with 16 bases between. Specimen: PBMCs. The V gene is TRBV6-6, the J gene TRBJ2-5; D is possibly TRBD2 (5 bases). The sequence derives from a man between 18 and 29 years old in good health and CMV-seropositive. The CDR3 region is CASSLSGPGAQYF. CDR3 nucleotides: TGTGCCAGCAGTCTCTCCGGGCCCGGGGCCCAGTACTTC.